This TCR beta chain comes out of a study of T-cell reconstitution after alpha-beta-depleted transplantation in children. Unique molecular identifiers were incorporated when the TCRbeta library was constructed. Each CDR3 protein is one row after TCRdb ran MiXCR on the PCR reads. The table has some 180,000 distinct CDR3 sequences, approximately 7% seen once. Findings of the study overall: At day 60, the high TCRbeta diversity found in some patients originated from recipient T cells and thymic progenitors that had survived. There were reportedly several hundred expanded graft clones from which alpha-beta T cells came about two months after transplant. One year after transplant, T-cell counts and diversity came mostly from newly produced T cells.

This clonotype was detected many times. As yet, its antigen is unknown. V was clipped by 2 bases and J by 7 bases, with 12 bases between them. Per germline, CDR1 ENHRY and CDR2 SYGVKD. CDR3 length equals 14 residues. The receptor comes from a boy between 2 and 10 years old with acute lymphoblastic leukemia, due to receive a stem cell transplant. The chain employs TRBV10-3 and TRBJ1-5; D might be TRBD1 (5 bases). This sample comprised PBMCs, obtained before TCRalphabeta/CD19-depleted stem cell transplant. CDR3 in DNA: TGTGCCATCAGTGAGCAAGGGGCCCCCCAGCCCCAGCATTTT. Translated, it gives CAISEQGAPQPQHF.